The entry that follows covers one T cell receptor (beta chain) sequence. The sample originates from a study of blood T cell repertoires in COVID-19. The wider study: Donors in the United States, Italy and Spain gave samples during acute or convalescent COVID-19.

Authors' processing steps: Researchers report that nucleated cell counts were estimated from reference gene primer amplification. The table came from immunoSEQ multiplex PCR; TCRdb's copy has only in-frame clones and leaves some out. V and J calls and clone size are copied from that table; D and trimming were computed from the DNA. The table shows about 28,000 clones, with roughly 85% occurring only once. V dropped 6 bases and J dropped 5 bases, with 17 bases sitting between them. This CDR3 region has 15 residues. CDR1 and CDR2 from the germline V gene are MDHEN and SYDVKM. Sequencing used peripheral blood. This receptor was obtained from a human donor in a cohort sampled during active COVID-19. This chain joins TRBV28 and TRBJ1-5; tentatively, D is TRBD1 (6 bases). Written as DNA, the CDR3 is TGTGCCAGCAGGACAGGTCAGGGAATGGATCAGCCCCAGCATTTT. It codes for CASRTGQGMDQPQHF.